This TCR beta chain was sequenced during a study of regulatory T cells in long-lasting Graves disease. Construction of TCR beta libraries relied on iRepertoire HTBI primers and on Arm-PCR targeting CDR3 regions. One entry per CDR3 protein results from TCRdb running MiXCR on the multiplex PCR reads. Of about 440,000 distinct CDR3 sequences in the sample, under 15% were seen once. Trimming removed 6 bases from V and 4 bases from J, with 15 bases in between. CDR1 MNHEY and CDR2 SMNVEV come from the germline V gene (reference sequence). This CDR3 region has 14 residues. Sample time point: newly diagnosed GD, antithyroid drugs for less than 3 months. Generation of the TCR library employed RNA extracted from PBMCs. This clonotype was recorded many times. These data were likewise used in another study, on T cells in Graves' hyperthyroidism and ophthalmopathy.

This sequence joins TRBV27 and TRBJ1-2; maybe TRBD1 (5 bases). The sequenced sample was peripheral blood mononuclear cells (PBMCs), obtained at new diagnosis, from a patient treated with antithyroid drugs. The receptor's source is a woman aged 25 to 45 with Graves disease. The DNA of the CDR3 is TGTGCCAGCAGGGAGGTTGGGGGATTCTATGGCTACACCTTC. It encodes CASREVGGFYGYTF.